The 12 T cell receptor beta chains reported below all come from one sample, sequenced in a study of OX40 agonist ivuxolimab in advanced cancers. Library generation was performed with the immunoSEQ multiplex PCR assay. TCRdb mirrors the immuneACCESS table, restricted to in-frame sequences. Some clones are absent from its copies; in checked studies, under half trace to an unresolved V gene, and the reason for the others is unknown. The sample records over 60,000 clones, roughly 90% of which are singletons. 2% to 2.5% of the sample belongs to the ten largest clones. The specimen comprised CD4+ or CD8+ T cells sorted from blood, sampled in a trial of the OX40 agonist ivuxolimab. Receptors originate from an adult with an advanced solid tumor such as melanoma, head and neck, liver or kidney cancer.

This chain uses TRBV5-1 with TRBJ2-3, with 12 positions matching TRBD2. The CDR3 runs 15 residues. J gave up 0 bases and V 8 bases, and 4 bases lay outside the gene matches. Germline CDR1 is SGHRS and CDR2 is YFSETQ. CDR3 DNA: TGCGCCAGTACTAGCGGGGGGACTAGCACAGATACGCAGTATTTT. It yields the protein CASTSGGTSTDTQYF.

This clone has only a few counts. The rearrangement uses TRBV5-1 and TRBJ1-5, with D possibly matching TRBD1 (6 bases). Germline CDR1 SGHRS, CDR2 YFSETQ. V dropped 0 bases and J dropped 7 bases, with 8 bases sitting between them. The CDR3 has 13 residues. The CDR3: CASSLGGGQPQHF. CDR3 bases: TGCGCCAGCAGCTTGGGGGGGGGCCAGCCCCAGCATTTT.

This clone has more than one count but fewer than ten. In DNA form, the CDR3 reads TGTGCCAGTAAAAGGACGGAGACGAACACCGGGGAGCTGTTTTTT. Amino acids: CASKRTETNTGELFF. This chain links TRBV19 with TRBJ2-2; D gene ambiguous. V gave up 7 bases and J gave up 0 bases, with 12 bases separating them. This CDR3 spans 15 amino acids. Germline V CDR1 and CDR2: LNHDA, SQIVND (reference sequence).

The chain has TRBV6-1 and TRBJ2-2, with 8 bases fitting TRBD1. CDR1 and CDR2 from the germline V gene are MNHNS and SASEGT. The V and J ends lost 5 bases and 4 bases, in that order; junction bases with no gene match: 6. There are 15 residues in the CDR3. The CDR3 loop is CASSPQGALTGELFF. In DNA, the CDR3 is TGTGCCAGCAGTCCCCAGGGGGCCCTCACCGGGGAGCTGTTTTTT.

CDR3 protein: CASSELSSPNSGNTIYF. CDR3 coding DNA: TGCGCCAGCAGTGAGCTAAGCTCTCCTAACTCTGGAAACACCATATATTTT. J is TRBJ1-3 and V is TRBV10-1; no reliable D call. This CDR3 is 17 amino acids long. The V end was cut by 2 bases, the J end by 0 bases, with 14 bases between. Germline lookup yields CDR1 WNHNN and CDR2 SYGVQD (reference sequence).

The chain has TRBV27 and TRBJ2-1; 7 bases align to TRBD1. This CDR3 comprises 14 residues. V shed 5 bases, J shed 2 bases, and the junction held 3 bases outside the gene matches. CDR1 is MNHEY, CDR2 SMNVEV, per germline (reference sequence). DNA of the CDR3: TGTGCCAGCAGTGCACAGGGGCCCTACAATGAGCAGTTCTTC. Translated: CASSAQGPYNEQFF.

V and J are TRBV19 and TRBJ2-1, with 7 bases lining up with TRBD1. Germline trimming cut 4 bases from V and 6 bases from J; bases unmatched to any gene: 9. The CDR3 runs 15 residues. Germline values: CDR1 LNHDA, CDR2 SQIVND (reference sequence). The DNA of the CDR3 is TGTGCCAGTAGTAAGACAGGGTTAGAGGGCAATGAGCAGTTCTTC. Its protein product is CASSKTGLEGNEQFF.

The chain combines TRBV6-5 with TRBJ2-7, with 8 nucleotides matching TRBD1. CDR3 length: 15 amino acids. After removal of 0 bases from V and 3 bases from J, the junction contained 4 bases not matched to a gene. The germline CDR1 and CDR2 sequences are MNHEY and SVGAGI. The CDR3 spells CASSYSHRGVYEQYF. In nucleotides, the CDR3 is TGTGCCAGCAGTTACTCGCACAGGGGGGTCTACGAGCAGTACTTC.

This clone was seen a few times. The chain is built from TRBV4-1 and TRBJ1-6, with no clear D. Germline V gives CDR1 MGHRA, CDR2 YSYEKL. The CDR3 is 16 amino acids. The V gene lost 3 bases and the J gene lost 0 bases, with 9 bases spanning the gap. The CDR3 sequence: CASSHGSSSYNSPLHF. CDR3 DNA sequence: TGCGCCAGCAGCCATGGAAGTAGCTCCTATAATTCACCCCTCCACTTT.

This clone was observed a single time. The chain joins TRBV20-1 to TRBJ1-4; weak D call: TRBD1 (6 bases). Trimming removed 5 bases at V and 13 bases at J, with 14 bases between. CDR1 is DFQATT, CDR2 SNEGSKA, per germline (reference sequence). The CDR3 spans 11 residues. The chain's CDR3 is CSAPGGRGLFF. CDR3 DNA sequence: TGCAGTGCTCCCGGGGGCAGGGGACTGTTTTTT.

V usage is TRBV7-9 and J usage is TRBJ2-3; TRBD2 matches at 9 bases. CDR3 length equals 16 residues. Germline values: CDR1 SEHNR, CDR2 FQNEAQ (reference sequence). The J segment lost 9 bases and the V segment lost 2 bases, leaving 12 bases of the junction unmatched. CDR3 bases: TGTGCCAGCAGCTTATCGTCGGCTAGCGGGAAGGTGACGCAGTATTTT. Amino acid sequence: CASSLSSASGKVTQYF.

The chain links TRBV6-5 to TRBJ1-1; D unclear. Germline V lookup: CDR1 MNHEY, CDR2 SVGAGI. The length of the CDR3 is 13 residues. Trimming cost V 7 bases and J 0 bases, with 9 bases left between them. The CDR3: CASTETLNTEAFF. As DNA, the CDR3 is TGTGCCAGCACCGAGACCCTGAACACTGAAGCTTTCTTT.